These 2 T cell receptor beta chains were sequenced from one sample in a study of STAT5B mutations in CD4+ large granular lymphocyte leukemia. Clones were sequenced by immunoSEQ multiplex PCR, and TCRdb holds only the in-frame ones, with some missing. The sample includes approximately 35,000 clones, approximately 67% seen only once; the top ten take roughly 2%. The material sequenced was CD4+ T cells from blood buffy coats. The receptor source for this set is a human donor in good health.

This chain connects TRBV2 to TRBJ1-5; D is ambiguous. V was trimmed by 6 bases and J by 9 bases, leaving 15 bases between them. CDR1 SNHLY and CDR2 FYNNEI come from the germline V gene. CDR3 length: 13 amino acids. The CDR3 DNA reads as TGTGCCAGCAGGTTCGGGCGATTAGGGCCCCAGCATTTT. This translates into CASRFGRLGPQHF.

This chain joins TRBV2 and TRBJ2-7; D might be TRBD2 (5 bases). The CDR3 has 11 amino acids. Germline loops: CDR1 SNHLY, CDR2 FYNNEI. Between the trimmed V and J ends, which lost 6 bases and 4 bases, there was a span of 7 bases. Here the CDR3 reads CASRERYEQYF. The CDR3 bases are TGTGCCAGCAGGGAGCGGTACGAGCAGTACTTC.